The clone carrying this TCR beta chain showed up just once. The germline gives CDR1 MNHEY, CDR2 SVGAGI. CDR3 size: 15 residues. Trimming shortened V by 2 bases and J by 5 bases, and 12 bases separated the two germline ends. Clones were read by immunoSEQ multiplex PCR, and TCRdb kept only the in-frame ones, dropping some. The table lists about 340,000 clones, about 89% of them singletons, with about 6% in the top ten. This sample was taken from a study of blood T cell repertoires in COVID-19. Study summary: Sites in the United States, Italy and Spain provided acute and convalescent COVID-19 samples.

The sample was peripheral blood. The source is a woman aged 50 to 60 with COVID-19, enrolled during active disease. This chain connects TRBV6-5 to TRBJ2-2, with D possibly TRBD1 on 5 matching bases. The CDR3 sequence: CASSYPGMGTGELFF. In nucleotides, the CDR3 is TGTGCCAGCAGTTACCCAGGGATGGGGACCGGGGAGCTGTTTTTT.